Below, 11 T cell receptor beta chains from the same sample are listed, as sequenced in a study of CD8 T cells in ankylosing spondylitis. TCRdb called the 5' RACE reads again in MiXCR, with one record for every CDR3 protein. This table has approximately 300,000 distinct CDR3 sequences, 20% to 25% appearing once. Sequencing was carried out using blood, either unsorted or a sorted T cell fraction (not recorded which). These receptors originate from a female donor with ankylosing spondylitis or in good health (not recorded which).

The table lists this clonotype with many counts. The J gene is TRBJ1-2, the V gene TRBV7-9, with 9 positions matching TRBD1. This CDR3 spans 16 amino acids. The V segment lost 4 bases and the J segment 3 bases; nucleotides outside the gene matches: 9. The germline V gene has CDR1 SEHNR and CDR2 FQNEAQ (reference sequence). CDR3 in DNA: TGTGCCAGCAGCTCCCGCGGTACAGGGGGCCACTATGGCTACACCTTC. Translating gives CASSSRGTGGHYGYTF.

This clonotype came up many times. The J gene is TRBJ2-7, the V gene TRBV12-3 or TRBV12-4; possibly TRBD1 for D (5 bases). This CDR3 comprises 12 residues. Trimming removed 3 bases at V and 5 bases at J, with 8 bases between. The CDR3 reads CASSLIGDEQYF. The CDR3 DNA reads as TGTGCCAGCAGTTTGATAGGGGACGAGCAGTACTTC.

This clonotype was recorded a few times. The rearrangement uses TRBV7-9 and TRBJ1-6, with a weak D call TRBD1 (6 bases). Trimming took off 7 bases at V and 7 bases at J, with 14 bases between the two ends. Germline CDR1 SEHNR, CDR2 FQNEAQ (reference sequence). CDR3 length: 14 residues. This chain's CDR3 is CASKMDSPNSPLHF. CDR3 nucleotides: TGTGCCAGCAAGATGGACAGTCCAAATTCACCCCTCCACTTT.

In this sample, this clonotype turned up a few times. J is TRBJ2-5 and V is TRBV27, with 11 bases that match TRBD1. CDR3 length equals 15 residues. V lost 3 bases to trimming and J lost 5 bases; unmatched junction nucleotides: 5. Germline loops: CDR1 MNHEY, CDR2 SMNVEV (reference sequence). The CDR3 DNA sequence: TGTGCCAGCAGTTTCGGACAGGGGGCGCCTGAGACCCAGTACTTC. Translated: CASSFGQGAPETQYF.

The chain combines TRBV9 with TRBJ2-7; TRBD2 aligns across 14 bases. Unmatched junction bases numbered 13, after V lost 4 bases and J lost 4 bases. Germline lookup yields CDR1 SGDLS and CDR2 YYNGEE. The CDR3 contains 18 residues. The CDR3: CASSPGLAGARVPYEQYF. DNA for the CDR3: TGTGCCAGCAGCCCGGGACTAGCGGGAGCCCGCGTACCTTACGAGCAGTACTTC.

Only a few counts were recorded for this clonotype. The chain links TRBV15 to TRBJ2-1; D ambiguous. Trimming removed 3 bases from V and 1 base from J, with 19 bases in between. The germline CDR1 and CDR2 sequences are LNHNV and YYDKDF (reference sequence). This CDR3 is 18 amino acids long. CDR3 bases: TGTGCCACCAGCAGGGATACCCCCGGCCGCAGGTCCTACAATGAGCAGTTCTTC. Translated, it gives CATSRDTPGRRSYNEQFF.

There are a few counts of this clonotype. The V gene is TRBV20-1, the J gene TRBJ1-1; D is undetermined. V was cut by 6 bases and J by 4 bases, with 15 bases left in between. Germline lookup yields CDR1 DFQATT and CDR2 SNEGSKA (reference sequence). The CDR3 length is 13 residues. The CDR3 protein is CSAARSVGTEAFF. The CDR3 nucleotides read TGCAGTGCGGCACGGAGTGTGGGCACTGAAGCTTTCTTT.

The sample holds many counts of this clonotype. The genes are TRBV24-1 and TRBJ1-5, with no clear D. Germline V gene lookup returns CDR1 KGHDR and CDR2 SFDVKD. Trimming took 12 bases from V and 9 from J, leaving 8 bases between them. The CDR3 runs 9 residues. CDR3 sequence reads: CADRRPQHF. For the CDR3, the DNA is TGTGCCGACCGGAGGCCCCAGCATTTT.

This clonotype was picked up many times. The chain combines TRBV7-9 with TRBJ2-1, with D possibly called TRBD1 or TRBD2 (5 bases each). Trimming pared 6 bases from V and 12 bases from J, leaving 12 bases between. Germline V gene data show CDR1 as SEHNR and CDR2 as FQNEAQ (reference sequence). This CDR3 comprises 11 residues. The CDR3 nucleotides are TGTGCCAGCAGGGGACCCGCGCGGCAGTTCTTC. Amino acids: CASRGPARQFF.

This clonotype appeared once. V gene TRBV27 combines with J gene TRBJ2-7; D is possibly TRBD1 or TRBD2 (5 bases each). The CDR3 contains 14 residues. The germline V gene has CDR1 MNHEY and CDR2 SMNVEV (reference sequence). Trimming shortened V by 2 bases and J by 7 bases, and 15 bases separated the two germline ends. CDR3: CASSLIPGLGEQYF. The CDR3 DNA reads as TGTGCCAGCAGTTTAATTCCGGGGCTGGGGGAGCAGTACTTC.

This rearrangement joins TRBV5-1 to TRBJ2-1, with D maybe TRBD1 (5 bases). The length of the CDR3 is 15 residues. Between the trimmed V and J ends, which lost 4 bases and 5 bases, there was a span of 16 bases. Germline values: CDR1 SGHRS, CDR2 YFSETQ. The CDR3 DNA is TGCGCCAGCAGCCCCCCAGGGCCCTCGAACAATGAGCAGTTCTTC. This translates into CASSPPGPSNNEQFF.